The rows below give T cell receptor beta chains drawn from one sample of a study of T cells in Graves' hyperthyroidism and ophthalmopathy. MiXCR, run by TCRdb on the multiplex PCR reads, gives a single entry per CDR3 protein. This sample yields 250,000 to 300,000 distinct CDR3 sequences, of which roughly 19% are seen a single time; roughly 40% belongs to the top ten. Sequenced: blood. Receptors were obtained from a man aged 50-60 years with Graves' ophthalmopathy. Both conserved end residues are trimmed from each CDR3. The order of the fields is J gene, V gene, clone size, CDR3 protein. Expanded clones get a size class; other rows say once, few or many, or leave the size out.

TRBJ2-7	TRBV6-1	many	VSQGTSGISGDEQY
TRBJ2-1	TRBV2	many	ASSDLGDEQF
TRBJ2-7	TRBV18	.	ASSDGARAYEQY
TRBJ2-3	TRBV28	.	ASSPLTGASTDTQY
TRBJ2-5	TRBV5-1	.	ASSLHGRAGETQY
TRBJ2-3	TRBV3-1	many	ASSQDVRDTQY
TRBJ1-1	TRBV20-1	many	SAKDRDRSTEAF
TRBJ1-5	TRBV12-3/TRBV12-4	many	ASSFGVANQPQH
TRBJ2-1	TRBV16	.	ASTVSGITDSYNEQF
TRBJ2-5	TRBV20-1	many	SANKGIGETQY
TRBJ2-5	TRBV6-1	.	ASGAGTGEGTQY
TRBJ2-3	TRBV28	few	ASSYGTADTQY
TRBJ2-7	TRBV9	.	ASSVVDRVGEQY
TRBJ2-5	TRBV10-3	.	AISEEGPRETQY
TRBJ2-2	TRBV2	many	ASKGVATGELF
TRBJ2-7	TRBV28	.	ASSLPGTGSSEQY
TRBJ2-5	TRBV7-9	many	ASSLVTGAQETQY
TRBJ2-1	TRBV27	few	ASRILAEKPLRHYNEQF
TRBJ1-1	TRBV20-1	many	SARAPQGAGAF
TRBJ2-7	TRBV3-1	many	ASSGTRAYEQY
TRBJ1-6	TRBV5-1	.	ASRAVRDNSPLH
TRBJ1-5	TRBV19	.	ASSIGYRVNQPQH
TRBJ2-7	TRBV24-1	.	ATSDYGLWRLAGGVSYEQY
TRBJ1-2	TRBV11-1	many	ASSPSTWGYDGYT
TRBJ1-2	TRBV19	.	ASSIDGNYGYT
TRBJ1-5	TRBV27	few	ASSFKAGGQPQH
TRBJ2-3	TRBV9	.	ASSVSGGGPTDTQY
TRBJ2-7	TRBV9	few	ASSSGADGYEQY
TRBJ1-5	TRBV25-1	few	ASSGPGDSLRPQH
TRBJ1-5	TRBV27	.	ASRPSRVGQPQH
TRBJ1-2	TRBV3-1	few	ASSQDGRVGSYGYT
TRBJ2-5	TRBV11-1	many	ASSRGWAGETQY
TRBJ2-1	TRBV5-1	few	ASSAWTSGRTGNEQF
TRBJ2-1	TRBV6-1	few	ASRTTGTVINEQF
TRBJ2-7	TRBV6-2/TRBV6-3	.	ASSYSWQGYEQY
TRBJ2-5	TRBV7-9	many	ASSPGSRETQY
TRBJ2-3	TRBV29-1	many	SVEDPRRSTDTQY
TRBJ1-6	TRBV4-2	.	ASSLGQLRNNSPLH
TRBJ2-5	TRBV7-2	.	ASSPSPGETQY
TRBJ2-2	TRBV7-8	many	ASSLQRTRSGELF
TRBJ2-5	TRBV5-4	few	ASSLRQGQETQY
TRBJ1-6	TRBV12-3/TRBV12-4	.	ASSPRVNNSPLH
TRBJ2-3	TRBV20-1	many	SAGSGGNTDTQY
TRBJ1-5	TRBV18	few	ASSTTGWEQPQH
TRBJ2-5	TRBV28	many	ASWGTRLDETQY
TRBJ2-3	TRBV9	.	ASSVDGLAGLTDTQY
TRBJ2-7	TRBV20-1	many	SASATAYEQY
TRBJ2-1	TRBV12-5	few	ASGTGTSGYNEQF
TRBJ1-2	TRBV7-2	.	ASSLALLNYGYT
TRBJ2-3	TRBV20-1	few	SAFMAGTRFTDTQY
TRBJ2-7	TRBV27	few	ASSPETSSDEQY
TRBJ2-1	TRBV27	.	ASIPGGGSYNEQF
TRBJ1-5	TRBV2	many	ASRDIYSNQPQH
TRBJ2-3	TRBV2	many	ASSEATSATLTDTQY